These 26 T cell receptor beta chains came from one sample sequenced in a study of T-cell memory formation after mild COVID-19. TCRdb redid the calling of the 5' RACE reads with MiXCR, one entry per CDR3 protein. Of hundreds of thousands of distinct CDR3 sequences in the sample, 15% to 20% were seen once. The sequenced sample consisted of PBMCs or a T cell subset sorted from them (not recorded which). The receptors originated from an adult woman who had mild COVID-19 (a few samples of this study predate the infection). Cell type and time point are not known.

Only a few counts were recorded for this clonotype. The CDR3 protein is CATSALGGAGEAFF. The CDR3 region has the DNA TGTGCCACCAGCGCCTTGGGGGGGGCCGGGGAAGCTTTCTTT. The chain is built from TRBV15 and TRBJ1-1; tentative D call: TRBD1 (6 bases). This CDR3 comprises 14 residues. The germline CDR1 and CDR2 sequences are LNHNV and YYDKDF (reference sequence). Between the trimmed V and J ends, which lost 5 bases and 8 bases, there was a span of 18 bases.

The rearrangement uses TRBV4-1 and TRBJ2-7; either TRBD1 or TRBD2 may supply D (6 bases each). V dropped 4 bases and J dropped 3 bases, with 16 bases sitting between them. Germline CDR1 reads MGHRA; CDR2 reads YSYEKL. The CDR3 contains 15 residues. This CDR3 is CASSPGGGQGYEQYF. The CDR3 coding sequence is TGCGCCAGCAGCCCCGGGGGCGGTCAGGGCTACGAGCAGTACTTC.

The chain recombines TRBV6-5 with TRBJ1-4, with D unresolved. The CDR3 is 13 residues long. V lost 0 bases and J lost 5, with 4 bases in between. Germline CDR1 MNHEY, CDR2 SVGAGI. CDR3 sequence (DNA): TGTGCCAGCAGTTACTCCTCAAATGAAAAACTGTTTTTT. Its protein is CASSYSSNEKLFF.

Here the CDR3 reads CSAREAGKGGSNQPQHF. The CDR3 nucleotides are TGCAGTGCTAGAGAGGCAGGGAAGGGGGGGAGCAATCAGCCCCAGCATTTT. J is TRBJ1-5 and V is TRBV20-1, with D perhaps TRBD1 (6 bases). This CDR3 is 17 amino acids long. From germline, CDR1 is DFQATT and CDR2 SNEGSKA (reference sequence). V lost 0 bases to trimming and J lost 1 base, with 16 bases between them.

This clonotype was detected ten times or more. In DNA form, the CDR3 reads TGTGCCAGCAGCTTATCGGTAGTGGGCGCGAATGAGCAGTTCTTC. Amino acids: CASSLSVVGANEQFF. The J gene is TRBJ2-1, the V gene TRBV7-6; no clear D gene. Germline V gene lookup returns CDR1 SGHVS and CDR2 FNYEAQ. This CDR3 spans 15 amino acids. V lost 2 bases, J lost 7 bases, and 15 bases lay in between.

This sequence joins TRBV29-1 and TRBJ2-3; D not certain. The CDR3 length is 13 residues. Germline V gene sequence: CDR1 SQVTM, CDR2 ANQGSEA. V was shortened by 4 bases and J by 2 bases, with 10 bases between the two germline ends. The CDR3 DNA reads TGCAGCGTTGCAACCCCCCCCACAGATACGCAGTATTTT. As protein: CSVATPPTDTQYF.

This clonotype was seen more than once but under ten times. The chain recombines TRBV30 with TRBJ2-7, with 13 nucleotides matching TRBD2. There are 17 residues in the CDR3. J was trimmed by 3 bases and V by 3 bases; bases with no gene match: 11. The germline gives CDR1 GTSNPN, CDR2 SVGIG (reference sequence). The CDR3 protein is CAWSREIGTSGNYEQYF. CDR3 sequence (DNA): TGTGCCTGGAGCCGAGAGATCGGGACTAGCGGGAACTACGAGCAGTACTTC.

This clonotype was observed a handful of times. The rearrangement links TRBV5-1 to TRBJ2-3; TRBD2 agrees at 9 bases. Per germline, CDR1 SGHRS and CDR2 YFSETQ. The CDR3 is made up of 15 amino acids. The J segment lost 6 bases and the V segment lost 3 bases, leaving 8 bases of the junction unmatched. The CDR3 DNA is TGCGCCAGCAGCTATCTAGCGGGGCTCCTCGATACGCAGTATTTT. Amino acid sequence: CASSYLAGLLDTQYF. Filled out from reference TRBV5-1 and TRBJ2-3, the complete variable domain reads KAGVTQTPRYLIKTRGQQVTLSCSPISGHRSVSWYQQTPGQGLQFLFEYFSETQRNKGNFPGRFSGRQFSNSRSEMNVSTLELGDSALYLCASSYLAGLLDTQYFGPGTRLTVL.

This chain connects TRBV7-2 to TRBJ2-2, with D unresolved. The CDR3 length is 14 residues. CDR1 and CDR2 (germline): SGHTA, FQGNSA. Trimming left V 6 bases short and J 1 base short, with 9 bases between. The CDR3 protein is CASRKTVNTGELFF. The DNA of the CDR3 is TGTGCCAGCAGGAAAACAGTGAACACCGGGGAGCTGTTTTTT. The full variable domain, with the rest looked up from reference TRBV7-2 and TRBJ2-2, is GAGVSQSPSNKVTEKGKDVELRCDPISGHTALYWYRQSLGQGLEFLIYFQGNSAPDKSGLPSDRFSAERTGGSVSTLTIQRTQQEDSAVYLCASRKTVNTGELFFGEGSRLTVL.

At least ten counts were recorded for this clonotype. The chain uses TRBV7-2 and TRBJ1-4, with D perhaps matching TRBD1 (6 bases). Trimming cost V 3 bases and J 1 base, with 6 bases left between them. Germline V gene data show CDR1 as SGHTA and CDR2 as FQGNSA. CDR3 length equals 14 residues. CDR3 in amino acids: CASSLTGTNEKLFF. CDR3 sequence (DNA): TGTGCCAGCAGCTTGACAGGAACTAATGAAAAACTGTTTTTT.

This clonotype turned up a few times. The chain carries TRBV9 and TRBJ2-7, with D possibly TRBD1 on 6 matching bases. With 0 bases removed from V and 2 bases from J, the gap between germline ends came to 12 bases. This CDR3 spans 15 amino acids. Germline loops: CDR1 SGDLS, CDR2 YYNGEE. CDR3 DNA: TGTGCCAGCAGCGTAGGGGGGCAGACTACCTACGAGCAGTACTTC. Amino acids: CASSVGGQTTYEQYF.

In regard to this clonotype: The conserved phenylalanine or tryptophan is not found at the CDR3 terminus, so this likely reflects a read error. The rearrangement links TRBV10-3 to TRBJ2-7; TRBD2 matches at 8 bases. CDR1 is ENHRY, CDR2 SYGVKD, per germline. This CDR3 is built from 16 residues. The V gene end was trimmed by 4 bases and the J gene end by 0 bases; junction bases not matched to a gene: 8. The CDR3 spells CAISVLPSGPSYEQYL. In DNA form, the CDR3 reads TGTGCCATCAGTGTTCTGCCTAGCGGGCCCTCCTACGAGCAGTACTTA.

Only a few counts were recorded for this clonotype. The chain is built from TRBV3-1 and TRBJ2-1, with 12 bases that match TRBD2. The J segment lost 7 bases and the V segment lost 10 bases, leaving 5 bases of the junction unmatched. The length of the CDR3 is 13 residues. Per germline, CDR1 LGHDT and CDR2 YNNKEL (reference sequence). CDR3 nucleotides: TGTGCCATCGGACTAGCGGGGCCTAATGAGCAGTTCTTC. Residues: CAIGLAGPNEQFF.

The gene calls are TRBV20-1 and TRBJ1-2; no clear D. Trimming shortened V by 3 bases and J by 2 bases, and 16 bases separated the two germline ends. This CDR3 has 15 residues. From germline, CDR1 is DFQATT and CDR2 SNEGSKA (reference sequence). CDR3 bases: TGCAGTGCTAGCCAAGGGAAAGGACGGAACTATGGCTACACCTTC. This codes for CSASQGKGRNYGYTF.

With regard to this clonotype: The junction differs from germline at one of its ends, possibly a read error. The rearrangement uses TRBV14 and TRBJ1-1; 7 nucleotides agree with TRBD1. Germline CDR1 and CDR2: SGHDN and FVKESK. The CDR3 runs to 14 residues. CDR3 amino acids: CASSRQTGNTESFF. DNA for the CDR3: TGTGCCAGCAGCCGTCAGACAGGGAACACTGAATCTTTCTTT.

This rearrangement joins TRBV29-1 to TRBJ2-5; 11 bases agree with TRBD1. Germline CDR1 reads SQVTM; CDR2 reads ANQGSEA. Trimming cost V 1 base and J 5 bases; bases outside gene matches: 6. The CDR3 is made up of 15 amino acids. CDR3: CSVEGTGGGGETQYF. DNA of the CDR3: TGCAGCGTTGAAGGGACAGGGGGCGGCGGGGAGACCCAGTACTTC.

The chain combines TRBV7-8 with TRBJ2-6; the match to TRBD2 covers 9 bases. V trimming: 4 bases; J trimming: 0 bases; junction bases outside the gene matches: 4. Per the germline V gene, CDR1 is SGHVS and CDR2 is FQNEAQ. The CDR3 length is 17 residues. As DNA, the CDR3 is TGTGCCAGCAGCTGGCCGGGACTAGCCTCTGGGGCCAACGTCCTGACTTTC. This encodes CASSWPGLASGANVLTF.

The chain combines TRBV5-1 with TRBJ1-1; no clear D gene. This CDR3 is 15 amino acids long. V lost 0 bases and J 4 bases, leaving 13 bases between the germline ends. CDR1 is SGHRS and CDR2 is YFSETQ in the germline V gene. CDR3 DNA sequence: TGCGCCAGCAGCTTGGGGAGGAGTAAAACCACTGAAGCTTTCTTT. Amino acids: CASSLGRSKTTEAFF.

The chain joins TRBV5-1 to TRBJ1-1, with D possibly being TRBD1 (5 bases). V shed 3 bases and J shed 1 base, with 13 bases lying between them. This CDR3 contains 15 residues. The germline V gene has CDR1 SGHRS and CDR2 YFSETQ. Here the CDR3 reads CASSSGWGKNTEAFF. CDR3 bases: TGCGCCAGCAGCTCTGGGTGGGGGAAGAACACTGAAGCTTTCTTT.

This clonotype was observed at least ten times. The rearrangement joins TRBV5-5 to TRBJ2-3, with D unclear. The CDR3 has 15 amino acids. Germline CDR1 and CDR2: SGHKS and YYEKEE (reference sequence). The V end was cut by 4 bases, the J end by 1 base, with 13 bases between. This CDR3 is CASSPGVLGTDTQYF. The CDR3 DNA sequence: TGTGCCAGCAGCCCCGGAGTCTTGGGCACAGATACGCAGTATTTT.

This chain connects TRBV18 to TRBJ1-5, with 10 bases fitting TRBD1. The CDR3 has 15 residues. J was trimmed by 6 bases and V by 2 bases; bases with no gene match: 4. Germline V gene sequence: CDR1 KGHSH, CDR2 LQKENI. The CDR3 here is CASSPGQGDVQPQHF. CDR3 nucleotide sequence: TGTGCCAGCTCACCAGGACAGGGGGATGTTCAGCCCCAGCATTTT. The full variable domain, rest sourced from reference TRBV18 and TRBJ1-5, is NAGVMQNPRHLVRRRGQEARLRCSPMKGHSHVYWYRQLPEEGLKFMVYLQKENIIDESGMPKERFSAEFPKEGPSILRIQQVVRGDSAAYFCASSPGQGDVQPQHFGDGTRLSIL.

The gene calls are TRBV20-1 and TRBJ2-3, with 11 bases aligning to TRBD2. Germline V CDR1 and CDR2: DFQATT, SNEGSKA (reference sequence). The CDR3 loop spans 15 amino acids. The trim removed 5 bases at V and 2 bases at J, leaving 6 bases unmatched. CDR3 loop: CSAPQTSGVTDTQYF. As DNA, the CDR3 is TGCAGTGCTCCCCAGACTAGCGGGGTCACAGATACGCAGTATTTT.

This chain uses TRBV19 with TRBJ2-1; 7 bases line up with TRBD2. From germline, CDR1 is LNHDA and CDR2 SQIVND (reference sequence). The CDR3 loop spans 14 amino acids. V shed 6 bases and J 6 bases; nucleotides not matched to a gene: 8. Here the CDR3 reads CASRRETSSNEQFF. The CDR3 coding sequence is TGTGCCAGTAGGCGGGAGACTAGCAGCAATGAGCAGTTCTTC.

The V call is TRBV29-1, the J call TRBJ2-3; no reliable D call. CDR1 SQVTM and CDR2 ANQGSEA come from the germline V gene. This CDR3 is 15 amino acids long. Trimming shortened V by 3 bases and J by 1 base, and 14 bases separated the two germline ends. Here the CDR3 reads CSVEGMVLGTDTQYF. DNA for the CDR3: TGCAGCGTTGAGGGTATGGTTCTGGGCACAGATACGCAGTATTTT.

This clonotype came up a few times. The V gene is TRBV7-9, the J gene TRBJ1-1, with TRBD1 matching 7 bases. With 4 bases clipped from V and 1 base from J, the junction kept 15 bases outside the gene matches. Germline V CDR1 and CDR2: SEHNR, FQNEAQ (reference sequence). The CDR3 totals 18 residues. The CDR3 DNA follows: TGTGCCAGCAGCTCCTCTCAGAACAGGGGAGGTCCGAACACTGAAGCTTTCTTT. This translates into CASSSSQNRGGPNTEAFF.

The chain uses TRBV12-3 or TRBV12-4 and TRBJ2-2; 11 bases map to TRBD2. V gave up 5 bases and J gave up 4 bases; unmatched junction bases: 6. This CDR3 comprises 16 residues. The CDR3 DNA is TGTGCCAGCAGTCGGGCTAGCGGGGGGAGCACCGGGGAGCTGTTTTTT. Translating it yields CASSRASGGSTGELFF.